This T cell receptor beta chain was sequenced in a study of response to subunit inactivated influenza vaccine. Study-level results: Only a handful of new T cells, the authors suggested, are recruited with each seasonal influenza vaccination.

This clonotype was detected only a few times. Its antigen is still unknown. MiXCR was run by TCRdb on the RT-PCR reads, yielding one entry per CDR3 protein. Of about 780,000 distinct CDR3 sequences in the sample, less than 20% were seen once. The specimen was PBMCs from blood, collected 5 to 6 days after vaccination. The TCR was taken from a man over 45 who received an inactivated influenza vaccine.

The CDR3 bases are TGCGCCAGCAGCCAAGGGGCCGGGTCTGGGGCCAACGTCCTGACTTTC. Protein product: CASSQGAGSGANVLTF. The chain couples TRBV4-3 to TRBJ2-6; no clear D gene. Germline V gene data show CDR1 as LGHNA and CDR2 as YSLEER. The CDR3 has 16 residues. V lost 1 base and J lost 1, with 8 bases in between.